One and the same sample provided the 14 T cell receptor beta chains below, sequenced in a study of shared clonotypes between healthy human individuals. Generated by immunoSEQ multiplex PCR, the TCRdb table keeps only in-frame clones and is missing some. Found here are approximately 2,200,000 clones, 93% of them singletons; the top ten hold 1.5% to 2%. Naive CD8 cells, CD45RO-negative and positively selected for CCR7, excluded terminally differentiated effector memory CD45RA+ cells. Material: naive CD8+ T cells from PBMCs. All receptors come from a man between 18 and 29 years old in good health. Some clones in this sample may be carry-over from other donors' samples.

This clone was observed a few times. This chain links TRBV5-1 with TRBJ1-5; tentative D call: TRBD1 (5 bases). CDR1 SGHRS and CDR2 YFSETQ come from the germline V gene. The CDR3 covers 13 residues. V lost 4 bases, J lost 10 bases, and 15 bases lay in between. The CDR3 sequence: CASSEDIGAPQHF. The CDR3 DNA is TGCGCCAGCAGCGAGGATATCGGGGCCCCCCAGCATTTT.

As DNA, the CDR3 is TGTGCCAGCAGCTTACCCCCAAGAGTTGTGCGGGCGACCGACAATGAGCAGTTCTTC. Its protein product is CASSLPPRVVRATDNEQFF. The chain combines TRBV7-9 with TRBJ2-1, with D possibly matching TRBD2 (5 bases). The V end lost 2 bases, the J end lost 5 bases, and 25 bases lay between the germline ends. There are 19 residues in the CDR3. CDR1 and CDR2 from the germline V gene are SEHNR and FQNEAQ (reference sequence). The whole variable domain, remainder taken from reference TRBV7-9 and TRBJ2-1, is DTGVSQNPRHKITKRGQNVTFRCDPISEHNRLYWYRQTLGQGPEFLTYFQNEAQLEKSRLLSDRFSAERPKGSFSTLEIQRTEQGDSAMYLCASSLPPRVVRATDNEQFFGPGTRLTVL.

The genes are TRBV5-6 and TRBJ1-4; tentatively, D is TRBD1 (6 bases). Germline-derived CDR1 and CDR2 are SGHDT and YYEEEE. V shed 4 bases and J shed 0 bases, with 16 bases lying between them. This CDR3 comprises 17 residues. DNA of the CDR3: TGTGCCAGCAGCATAGAACCGGACAGTGCAACTAATGAAAAACTGTTTTTT. Translated: CASSIEPDSATNEKLFF.

The rearrangement links TRBV5-5 to TRBJ2-2; D is uncertain. CDR1 is SGHKS and CDR2 is YYEKEE in the germline V gene (reference sequence). Trimming removed 4 bases from V and 8 bases from J, with 12 bases in between. This CDR3 spans 13 amino acids. The CDR3 is CASSDSSRGELFF. CDR3 DNA: TGTGCCAGCAGCGATTCGTCCCGGGGGGAGCTGTTTTTT.

V and J are TRBV7-8 and TRBJ2-7, with TRBD1 as a possible D gene (5 bases). V was pared by 1 base and J by 2 bases, with 21 bases between. From germline, CDR1 is SGHVS and CDR2 FQNEAQ. The CDR3 length is 18 residues. This CDR3 is CASSLVFGVRQTTYEQYF. Written as DNA, the CDR3 is TGTGCCAGCAGCTTAGTATTTGGGGTGAGACAGACCACCTACGAGCAGTACTTC.

A note on this clone: Other DNA sequences in this specimen translate into the identical CDR3. The chain recombines TRBV27 with TRBJ2-7; 12 nucleotides line up with TRBD1. CDR3 size: 14 residues. The germline V gene encodes CDR1 MNHEY and CDR2 SMNVEV (reference sequence). With V trimmed by 5 bases and J by 4 bases, 3 bases remained unmatched. The CDR3 DNA sequence: TGTGCCAGCAGTGCGGGACAGGGGGCATACGAGCAGTACTTC. Its translation: CASSAGQGAYEQYF.

V is TRBV19 and J is TRBJ2-6; tentative D call: TRBD1 (5 bases). CDR3 size: 16 residues. The germline CDR1 and CDR2 sequences are LNHDA and SQIVND (reference sequence). The V gene lost 2 bases and the J gene lost 2 bases, with 10 bases spanning the gap. The CDR3 nucleotides are TGTGCCAGTAGTATAACAGGTTGGGCTGGGGCCAACGTCCTGACTTTC. Translating gives CASSITGWAGANVLTF.

CDR3 bases: TGTGCCAGCAGTGTACTAGGTGGTGGAGGAGGGGAGACCCAGTACTTC. Translation gives CASSVLGGGGGETQYF. The chain couples TRBV6-4 to TRBJ2-5, with D maybe TRBD2 (6 bases). Germline CDR1 is MRHNA and CDR2 is SNTAGT. This CDR3 spans 16 amino acids. V was cut by 4 bases and J by 5 bases, with 20 bases left in between.

This chain uses TRBV29-1 with TRBJ1-1, with 7 bases that match TRBD1. V was pared by 1 base and J by 6 bases, with 8 bases of the junction left unmatched. This CDR3 is 14 amino acids long. The germline V gene has CDR1 SQVTM and CDR2 ANQGSEA. This chain's CDR3 is CSVEARGGEAEAFF. The CDR3 region has the DNA TGCAGCGTTGAAGCCAGGGGGGGAGAGGCTGAAGCTTTCTTT.

This clone was seen a single time. This chain connects TRBV7-9 to TRBJ2-5; TRBD2 agrees at 10 bases. CDR1 and CDR2 from the germline V gene are SEHNR and FQNEAQ (reference sequence). The CDR3 loop spans 17 amino acids. V lost 5 bases and J lost 5; bases outside the gene matches: 14. The CDR3 DNA reads as TGTGCCAGCAGCCTAGAAACTAGCGGGATCCCCTTCGAGACCCAGTACTTC. It translates to CASSLETSGIPFETQYF.

The J gene is TRBJ2-1, the V gene TRBV9; 8 bases agree with TRBD1. After removal of 3 bases from V and 15 bases from J, the junction contained 8 bases not matched to a gene. The CDR3 loop spans 12 amino acids. CDR1 and CDR2 from the germline V gene are SGDLS and YYNGEE. CDR3 amino acids: CASSENQGALFF. The CDR3 nucleotides are TGTGCCAGCAGCGAGAATCAGGGGGCCCTGTTCTTC. Drawing the rest from reference TRBV9 and TRBJ2-1, the complete variable domain is DSGVTQTPKHLITATGQRVTLRCSPRSGDLSVYWYQQSLDQGLQFLIQYYNGEERAKGNILERFSAQQFPDLHSELNLSSLELGDSALYFCASSENQGALFFGPGTRLTVL.

The chain uses TRBV10-3 and TRBJ2-1; 8 nucleotides agree with TRBD2. Trimming took 3 bases from V and 16 from J; bases not matched to a gene: 11. The CDR3 consists of 13 residues. Germline lookup yields CDR1 ENHRY and CDR2 SYGVKD. The CDR3 DNA sequence: TGTGCCATCAGTGACGACGGGAGCGGGAGACTATTCTTC. It codes for CAISDDGSGRLFF.

Details on this clone: This sample includes further DNA sequences coding for the same CDR3. This rearrangement joins TRBV7-3 to TRBJ2-7; no clear D gene. CDR3 length: 13 residues. Germline-derived CDR1 and CDR2 are SGHTA and FQGTGA. The ends were cut back, 2 bases at V and 0 bases at J, with 5 bases in the middle. CDR3 in amino acids: CASSLSSSYEQYF. The CDR3 nucleotides are TGTGCCAGCAGCTTATCATCCTCCTACGAGCAGTACTTC.

This chain's CDR3 is CASSLAGGVYNEQFF. CDR3 in DNA: TGCGCCAGCAGCTTGGCAGGGGGGGTATACAATGAGCAGTTCTTC. This chain connects TRBV5-1 to TRBJ2-1, with D perhaps matching TRBD1 or TRBD2 (7 bases each). CDR3 length equals 15 residues. From germline, CDR1 is SGHRS and CDR2 YFSETQ. The V and J ends lost 0 bases and 4 bases respectively, with 11 bases between them.